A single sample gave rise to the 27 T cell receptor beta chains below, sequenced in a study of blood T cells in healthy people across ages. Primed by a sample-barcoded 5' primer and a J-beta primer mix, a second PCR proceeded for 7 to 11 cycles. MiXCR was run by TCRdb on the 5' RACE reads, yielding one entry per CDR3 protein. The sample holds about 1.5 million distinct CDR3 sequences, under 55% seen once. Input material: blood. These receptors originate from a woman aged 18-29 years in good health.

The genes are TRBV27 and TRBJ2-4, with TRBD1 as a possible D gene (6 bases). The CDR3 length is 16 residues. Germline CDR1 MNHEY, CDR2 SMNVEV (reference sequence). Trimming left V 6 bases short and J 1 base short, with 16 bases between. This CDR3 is CASSLGLDRAKNIQYF. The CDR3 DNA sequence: TGTGCCAGCAGCCTTGGGCTAGACAGGGCCAAAAACATTCAGTACTTC.

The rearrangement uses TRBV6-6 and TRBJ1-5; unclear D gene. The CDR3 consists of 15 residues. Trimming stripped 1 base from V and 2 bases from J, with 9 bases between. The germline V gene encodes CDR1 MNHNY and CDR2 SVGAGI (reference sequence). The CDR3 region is CASSYYSDGNQPQHF. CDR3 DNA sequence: TGTGCCAGCAGTTACTATTCTGACGGCAATCAGCCCCAGCATTTT.

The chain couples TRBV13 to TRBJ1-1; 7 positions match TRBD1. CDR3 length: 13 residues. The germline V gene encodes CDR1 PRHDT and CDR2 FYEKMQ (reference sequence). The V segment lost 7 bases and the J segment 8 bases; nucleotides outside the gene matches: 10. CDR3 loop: CASKADRAGEAFF. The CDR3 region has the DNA TGTGCCAGCAAGGCCGACAGGGCCGGAGAAGCTTTCTTT. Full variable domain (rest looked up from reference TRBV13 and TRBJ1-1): AAGVIQSPRHLIKEKRETATLKCYPIPRHDTVYWYQQGPGQDPQFLISFYEKMQSDKGSIPDRFSAQQFSDYHSELNMSSLELGDSALYFCASKADRAGEAFFGQGTRLTVV.

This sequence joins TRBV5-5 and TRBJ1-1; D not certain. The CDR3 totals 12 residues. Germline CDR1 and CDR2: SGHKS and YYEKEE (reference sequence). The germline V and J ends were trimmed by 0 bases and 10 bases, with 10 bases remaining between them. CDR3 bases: TGTGCCAGCAGCTTGGACACCCTAGGAGCTTTCTTT. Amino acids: CASSLDTLGAFF.

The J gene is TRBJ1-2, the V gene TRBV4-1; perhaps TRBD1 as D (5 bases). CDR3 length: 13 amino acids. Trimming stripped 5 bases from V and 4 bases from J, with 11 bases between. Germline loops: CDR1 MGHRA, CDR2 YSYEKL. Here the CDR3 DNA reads TGCGCCAGCAGCGTACAGGACGGCTATGGCTACACCTTC. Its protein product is CASSVQDGYGYTF.

CDR3 bases: TGTGCCAGCAGCGGAACTCTCCCCGGGGAGACCCAGTACTTC. This translates into CASSGTLPGETQYF. This chain joins TRBV9 and TRBJ2-4; D unclear. Judging by the DNA end, TRBJ2-5 fits better; the J call may be wrong. Germline V gives CDR1 SGDLS, CDR2 YYNGEE. The CDR3 loop spans 14 amino acids.

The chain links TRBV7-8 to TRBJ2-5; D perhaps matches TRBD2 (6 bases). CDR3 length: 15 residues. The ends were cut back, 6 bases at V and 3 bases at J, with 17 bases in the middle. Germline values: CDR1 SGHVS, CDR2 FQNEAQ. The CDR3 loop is CASRPGRLAKETQYF. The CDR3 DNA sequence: TGTGCCAGCAGGCCCGGGCGGCTAGCGAAAGAGACCCAGTACTTC.

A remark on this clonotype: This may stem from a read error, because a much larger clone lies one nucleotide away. The CDR3 bases are TGCAGAGCTAGAGATCGCTTAACAGGGTTGGGCACTGAAGCTTTCTTT. The encoded protein is CRARDRLTGLGTEAFF. The rearrangement links TRBV20-1 to TRBJ1-1; weak D call: TRBD1 (6 bases). This CDR3 has 16 residues. CDR1 is DFQATT, CDR2 SNEGSKA, per germline (reference sequence).

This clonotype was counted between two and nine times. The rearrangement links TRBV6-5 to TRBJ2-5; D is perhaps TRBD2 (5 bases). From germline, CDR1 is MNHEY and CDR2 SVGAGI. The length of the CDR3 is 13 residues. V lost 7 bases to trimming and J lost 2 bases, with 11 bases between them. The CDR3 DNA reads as TGTGCCAGCACAAAACCGGGACAAGAGACCCAGTACTTC. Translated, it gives CASTKPGQETQYF.

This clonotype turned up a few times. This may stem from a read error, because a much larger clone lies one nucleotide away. The chain's CDR3 is CSAGAGVETQYF. CDR3 in DNA: TGCAGTGCTGGAGCGGGTGTAGAGACCCAGTACTTC. The chain is built from TRBV20-1 and TRBJ2-5, with D perhaps matching TRBD2 (6 bases). Trimming removed 5 bases from V and 4 bases from J, with 11 bases in between. The germline V gene has CDR1 DFQATT and CDR2 SNEGSKA (reference sequence). This CDR3 contains 12 residues.

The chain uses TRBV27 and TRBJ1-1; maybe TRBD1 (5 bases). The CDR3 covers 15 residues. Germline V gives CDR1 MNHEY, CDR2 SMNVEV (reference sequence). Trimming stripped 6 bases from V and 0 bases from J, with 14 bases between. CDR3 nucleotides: TGTGCCAGCAGGTTGGGGGATACCATGAACACTGAAGCTTTCTTT. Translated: CASRLGDTMNTEAFF.

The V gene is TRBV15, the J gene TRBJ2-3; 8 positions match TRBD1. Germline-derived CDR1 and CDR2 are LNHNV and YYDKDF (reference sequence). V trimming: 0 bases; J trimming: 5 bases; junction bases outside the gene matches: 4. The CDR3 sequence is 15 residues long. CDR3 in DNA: TGTGCCACCAGCAGAGATCCAGGGGGCCGAGATACGCAGTATTTT. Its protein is CATSRDPGGRDTQYF.

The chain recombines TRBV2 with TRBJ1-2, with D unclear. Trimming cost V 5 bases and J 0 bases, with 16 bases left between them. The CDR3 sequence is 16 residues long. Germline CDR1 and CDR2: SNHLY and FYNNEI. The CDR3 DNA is TGTGCCAGCAGTCCATTCGGACGGAGAGCTAACTATGGCTACACCTTC. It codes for CASSPFGRRANYGYTF.

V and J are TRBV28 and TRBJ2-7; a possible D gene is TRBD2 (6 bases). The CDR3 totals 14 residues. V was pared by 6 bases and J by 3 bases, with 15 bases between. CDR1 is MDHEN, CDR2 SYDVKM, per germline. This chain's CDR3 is CASRDGGAIYEQYF. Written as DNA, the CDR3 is TGTGCCAGCAGGGATGGCGGGGCGATCTACGAGCAGTACTTC.

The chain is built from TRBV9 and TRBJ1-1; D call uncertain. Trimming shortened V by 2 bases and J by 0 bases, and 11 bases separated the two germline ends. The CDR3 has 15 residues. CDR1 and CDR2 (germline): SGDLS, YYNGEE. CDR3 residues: CASSVGARVNTEAFF. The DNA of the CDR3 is TGTGCCAGCAGCGTTGGCGCCCGGGTGAACACTGAAGCTTTCTTT.

Here the CDR3 reads CSARPTSGGAYNEQFF. The CDR3 coding sequence is TGCAGTGCTAGGCCTACTAGCGGGGGGGCGTACAATGAGCAGTTCTTC. The rearrangement uses TRBV20-1 and TRBJ2-1, with 13 bases fitting TRBD2. V shed 3 bases and J 4 bases; nucleotides not matched to a gene: 6. The CDR3 length is 16 residues. The germline V gene encodes CDR1 DFQATT and CDR2 SNEGSKA (reference sequence).

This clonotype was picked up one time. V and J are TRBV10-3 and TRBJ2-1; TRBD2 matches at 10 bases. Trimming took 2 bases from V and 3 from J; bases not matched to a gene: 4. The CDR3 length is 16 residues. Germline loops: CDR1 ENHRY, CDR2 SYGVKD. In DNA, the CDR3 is TGTGCCATCAGTGAGCCCCTAGCGGGGGTCTACAATGAGCAGTTCTTC. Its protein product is CAISEPLAGVYNEQFF.

The CDR3 is CASSLSYGNQPQHF. The CDR3, as DNA: TGCGCCAGCAGCTTGTCCTATGGTAACCAGCCCCAGCATTTT. The chain employs TRBV5-1 and TRBJ1-5; D unresolved. Deletions cut 1 base from V and 7 bases from J, with 12 bases between. The germline CDR1 and CDR2 sequences are SGHRS and YFSETQ. The CDR3 runs to 14 residues.

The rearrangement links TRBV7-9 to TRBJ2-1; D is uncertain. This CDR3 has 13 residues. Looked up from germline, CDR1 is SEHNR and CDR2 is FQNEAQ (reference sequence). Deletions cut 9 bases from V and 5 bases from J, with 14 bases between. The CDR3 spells CASGHPGNNEQFF. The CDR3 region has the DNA TGTGCCAGTGGTCACCCAGGCAACAATGAGCAGTTCTTC.

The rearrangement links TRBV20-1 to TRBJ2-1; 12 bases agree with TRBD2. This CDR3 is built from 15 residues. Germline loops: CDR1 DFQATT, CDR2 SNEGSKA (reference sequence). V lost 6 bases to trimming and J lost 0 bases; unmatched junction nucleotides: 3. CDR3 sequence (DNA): TGCAGTGCCAGGACTAGCGGGACCTCCTACAATGAGCAGTTCTTC. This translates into CSARTSGTSYNEQFF.

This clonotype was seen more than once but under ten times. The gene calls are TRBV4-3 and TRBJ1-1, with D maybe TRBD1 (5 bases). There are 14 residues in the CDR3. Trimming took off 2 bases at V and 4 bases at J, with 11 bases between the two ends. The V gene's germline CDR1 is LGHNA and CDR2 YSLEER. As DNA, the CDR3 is TGCGCCAGCAGCCAAAAAGGGGATCCCACTGAAGCTTTCTTT. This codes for CASSQKGDPTEAFF.

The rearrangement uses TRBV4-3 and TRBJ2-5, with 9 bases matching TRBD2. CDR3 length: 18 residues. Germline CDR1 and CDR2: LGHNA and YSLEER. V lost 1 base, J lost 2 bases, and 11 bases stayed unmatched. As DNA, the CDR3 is TGCGCCAGCAGCCAAGTGGGACTAGCAATCGCTCCACAAGAGACCCAGTACTTC. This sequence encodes CASSQVGLAIAPQETQYF.

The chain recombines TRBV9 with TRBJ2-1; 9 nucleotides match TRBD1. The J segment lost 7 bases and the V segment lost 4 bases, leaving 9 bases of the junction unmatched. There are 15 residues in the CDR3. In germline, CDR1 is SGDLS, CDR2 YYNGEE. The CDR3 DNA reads TGTGCCAGCAGCCTAAGGGGGACAGGGACGAATGAGCAGTTCTTC. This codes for CASSLRGTGTNEQFF.

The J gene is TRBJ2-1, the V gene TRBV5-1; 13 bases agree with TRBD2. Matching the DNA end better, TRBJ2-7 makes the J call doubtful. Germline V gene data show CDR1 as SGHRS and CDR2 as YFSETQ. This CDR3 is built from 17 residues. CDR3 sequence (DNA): TGCGCCAGCAGCGCAACTAGCGGGAGGGCCGGGTACAATGAGCAGTACTTC. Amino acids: CASSATSGRAGYNEQYF.

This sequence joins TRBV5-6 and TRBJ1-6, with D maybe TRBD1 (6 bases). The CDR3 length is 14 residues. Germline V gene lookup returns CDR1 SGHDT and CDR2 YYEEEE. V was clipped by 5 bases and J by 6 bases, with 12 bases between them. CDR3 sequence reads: CASSYRDPNSPLHF. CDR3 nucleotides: TGTGCCAGCAGTTACAGGGACCCTAATTCACCCCTCCACTTT.

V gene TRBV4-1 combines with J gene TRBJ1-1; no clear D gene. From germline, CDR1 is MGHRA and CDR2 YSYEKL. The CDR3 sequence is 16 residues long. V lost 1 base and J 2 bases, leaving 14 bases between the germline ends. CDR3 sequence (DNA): TGCGCCAGCAGCCAAGGATGGAGGAAAGTAAACACTGAAGCTTTCTTT. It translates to CASSQGWRKVNTEAFF.

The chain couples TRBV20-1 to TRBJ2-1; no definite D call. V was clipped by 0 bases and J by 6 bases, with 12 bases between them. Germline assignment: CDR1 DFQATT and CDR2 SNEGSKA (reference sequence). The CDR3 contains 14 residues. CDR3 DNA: TGCAGTGCTAGAGATACAAGACGGGTCAATGAGCAGTTCTTC. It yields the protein CSARDTRRVNEQFF.